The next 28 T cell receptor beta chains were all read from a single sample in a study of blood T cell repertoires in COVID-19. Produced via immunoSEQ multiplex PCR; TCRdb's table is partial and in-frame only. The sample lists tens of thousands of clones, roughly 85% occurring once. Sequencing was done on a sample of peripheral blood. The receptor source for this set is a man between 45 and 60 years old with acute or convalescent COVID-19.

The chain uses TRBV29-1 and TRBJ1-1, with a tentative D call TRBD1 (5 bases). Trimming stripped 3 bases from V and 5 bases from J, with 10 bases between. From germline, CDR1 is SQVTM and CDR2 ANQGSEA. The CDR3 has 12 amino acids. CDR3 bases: TGCAGCGTTGAGGGGCTAGGGACTGAAGCTTTCTTT. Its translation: CSVEGLGTEAFF.

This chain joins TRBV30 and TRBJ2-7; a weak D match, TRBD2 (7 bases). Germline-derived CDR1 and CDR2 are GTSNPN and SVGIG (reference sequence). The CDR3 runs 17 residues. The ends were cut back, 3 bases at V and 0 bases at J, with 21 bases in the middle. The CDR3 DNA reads TGTGCCTGGAGCGCTCCTCTAGGGGGGGGGATCTCCTACGAGCAGTACTTC. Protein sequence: CAWSAPLGGGISYEQYF.

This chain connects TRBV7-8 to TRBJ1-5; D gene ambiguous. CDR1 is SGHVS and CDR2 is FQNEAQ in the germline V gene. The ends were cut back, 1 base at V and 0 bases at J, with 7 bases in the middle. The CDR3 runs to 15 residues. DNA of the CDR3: TGTGCCAGCAGCTTAGGCGGTGGTAGCAATCAGCCCCAGCATTTT. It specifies CASSLGGGSNQPQHF.

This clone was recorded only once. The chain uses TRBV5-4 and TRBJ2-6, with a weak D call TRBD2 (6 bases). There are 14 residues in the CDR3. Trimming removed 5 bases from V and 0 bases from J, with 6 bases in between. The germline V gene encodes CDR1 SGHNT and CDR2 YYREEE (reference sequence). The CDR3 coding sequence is TGTGCCAGCAGGGGGGGCTCTGGGGCCAACGTCCTGACTTTC. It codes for CASRGGSGANVLTF.

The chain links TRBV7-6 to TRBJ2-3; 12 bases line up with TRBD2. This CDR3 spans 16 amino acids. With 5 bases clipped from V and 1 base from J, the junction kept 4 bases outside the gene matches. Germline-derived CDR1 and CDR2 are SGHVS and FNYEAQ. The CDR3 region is CASSPRTSGGTDTQYF. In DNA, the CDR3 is TGTGCCAGCAGCCCCAGGACTAGCGGGGGCACAGATACGCAGTATTTT.

As DNA, the CDR3 is TGTGCCAGCAGTTATAACAGGGGAGGTGAGCAGTTCTTC. Protein product: CASSYNRGGEQFF. The V gene is TRBV6-5, the J gene TRBJ2-1; perhaps TRBD1 as D (7 bases). The CDR3 covers 13 residues. Trimming pared 3 bases from V and 9 bases from J, leaving 12 bases between. In germline, CDR1 is MNHEY, CDR2 SVGAGI.

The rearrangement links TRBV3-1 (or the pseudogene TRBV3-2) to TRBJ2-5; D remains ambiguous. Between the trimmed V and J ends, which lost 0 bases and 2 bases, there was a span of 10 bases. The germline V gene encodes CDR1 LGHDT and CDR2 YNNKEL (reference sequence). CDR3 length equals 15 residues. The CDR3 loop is CASSQEDSFQETQYF. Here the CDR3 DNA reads TGTGCCAGCAGCCAAGAAGATAGCTTTCAAGAGACCCAGTACTTC.

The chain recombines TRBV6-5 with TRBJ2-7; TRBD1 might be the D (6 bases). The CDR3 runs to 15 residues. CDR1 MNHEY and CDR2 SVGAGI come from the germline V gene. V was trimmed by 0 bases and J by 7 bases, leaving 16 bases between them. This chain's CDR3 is CASSYSTTGLGEQYF. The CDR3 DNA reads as TGTGCCAGCAGTTACTCCACCACAGGGCTGGGGGAGCAGTACTTC.

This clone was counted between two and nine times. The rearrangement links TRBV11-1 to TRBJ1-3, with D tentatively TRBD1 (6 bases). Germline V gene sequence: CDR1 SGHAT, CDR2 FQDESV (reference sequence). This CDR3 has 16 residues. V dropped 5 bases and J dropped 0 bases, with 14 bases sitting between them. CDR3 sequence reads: CASSPGTPHSGNTIYF. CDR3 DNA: TGTGCCAGCAGCCCTGGGACACCTCACTCTGGAAACACCATATATTTT.

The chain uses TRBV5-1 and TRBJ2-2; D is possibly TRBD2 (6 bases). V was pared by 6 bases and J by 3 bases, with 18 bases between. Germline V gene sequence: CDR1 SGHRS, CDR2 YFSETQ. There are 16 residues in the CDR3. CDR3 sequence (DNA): TGCGCCAGCAATCCCCGGGCGGGATTTGACACCGGGGAGCTGTTTTTT. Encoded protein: CASNPRAGFDTGELFF.

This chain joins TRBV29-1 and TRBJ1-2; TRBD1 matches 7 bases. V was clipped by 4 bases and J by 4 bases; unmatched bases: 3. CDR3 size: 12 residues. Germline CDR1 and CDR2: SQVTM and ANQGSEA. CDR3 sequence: CSVGQGGYGYTF. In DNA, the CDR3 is TGCAGCGTTGGACAGGGCGGCTATGGCTACACCTTC. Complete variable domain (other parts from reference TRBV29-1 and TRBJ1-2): SAVISQKPSRDICQRGTSLTIQCQVDSQVTMMFWYRQQPGQSLTLIATANQGSEATYESGFVIDKFPISRPNLTFSTLTVSNMSPEDSSIYLCSVGQGGYGYTFGSGTRLTVV.

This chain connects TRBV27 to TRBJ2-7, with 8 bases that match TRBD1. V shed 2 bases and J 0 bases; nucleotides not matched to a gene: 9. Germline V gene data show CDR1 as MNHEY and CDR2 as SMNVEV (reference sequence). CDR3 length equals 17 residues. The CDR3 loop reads CASSLGSGGIGSYEQYF. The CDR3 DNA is TGTGCCAGCAGTTTAGGGTCAGGGGGCATCGGCTCCTACGAGCAGTACTTC.

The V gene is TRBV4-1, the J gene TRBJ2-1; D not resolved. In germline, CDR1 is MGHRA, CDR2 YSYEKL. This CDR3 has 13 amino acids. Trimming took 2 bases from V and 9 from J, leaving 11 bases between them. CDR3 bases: TGCGCCAGCAGCCAACCGCGACTGAGTGAGCAGTTCTTC. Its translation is CASSQPRLSEQFF.

The CDR3 DNA reads as TGCGCCAGCACCCCAGGCGATGGGGCCAACGTCCTGACTTTC. Translation gives CASTPGDGANVLTF. This chain uses TRBV5-1 with TRBJ2-6; D remains unclear. Germline CDR1 reads SGHRS; CDR2 reads YFSETQ. V was trimmed by 6 bases and J by 3 bases, leaving 10 bases between them. The CDR3 extends over 14 amino acids.

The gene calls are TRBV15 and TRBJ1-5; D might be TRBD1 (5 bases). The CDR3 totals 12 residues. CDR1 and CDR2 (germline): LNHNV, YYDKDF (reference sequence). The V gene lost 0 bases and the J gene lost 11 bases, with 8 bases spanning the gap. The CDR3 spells CATSRDKGSQHF. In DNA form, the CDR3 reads TGTGCCACCAGCAGAGATAAGGGGTCCCAGCATTTT.

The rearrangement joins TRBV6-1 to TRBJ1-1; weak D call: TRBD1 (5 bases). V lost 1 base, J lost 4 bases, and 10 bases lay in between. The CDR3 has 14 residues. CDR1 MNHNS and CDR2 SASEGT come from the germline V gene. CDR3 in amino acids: CASSEVGGSTEAFF. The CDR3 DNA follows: TGTGCCAGCAGTGAAGTGGGGGGGAGCACTGAAGCTTTCTTT.

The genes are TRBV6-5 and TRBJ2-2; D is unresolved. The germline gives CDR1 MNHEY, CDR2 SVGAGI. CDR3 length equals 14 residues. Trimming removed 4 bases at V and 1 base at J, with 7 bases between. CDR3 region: CASSFRQNTGELFF. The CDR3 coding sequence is TGTGCCAGCAGTTTCCGACAGAACACCGGGGAGCTGTTTTTT.

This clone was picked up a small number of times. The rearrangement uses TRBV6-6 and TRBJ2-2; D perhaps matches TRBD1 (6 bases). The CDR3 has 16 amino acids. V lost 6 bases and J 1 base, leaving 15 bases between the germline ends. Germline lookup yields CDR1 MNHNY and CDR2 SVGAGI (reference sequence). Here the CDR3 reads CASSDPGTLNTGELFF. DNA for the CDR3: TGTGCCAGCAGCGATCCGGGGACACTGAACACCGGGGAGCTGTTTTTT.

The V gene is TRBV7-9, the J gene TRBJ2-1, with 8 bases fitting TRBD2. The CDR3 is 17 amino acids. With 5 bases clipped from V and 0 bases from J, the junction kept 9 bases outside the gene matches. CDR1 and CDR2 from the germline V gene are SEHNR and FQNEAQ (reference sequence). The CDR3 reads CASSPRAGESSYNEQFF. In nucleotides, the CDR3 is TGTGCCAGCAGCCCACGAGCGGGGGAGAGCTCCTACAATGAGCAGTTCTTC.

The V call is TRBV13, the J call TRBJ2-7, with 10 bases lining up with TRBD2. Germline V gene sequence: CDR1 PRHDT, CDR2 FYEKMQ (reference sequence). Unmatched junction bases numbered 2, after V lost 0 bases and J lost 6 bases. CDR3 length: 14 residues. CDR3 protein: CASSLGLAGSEQYF. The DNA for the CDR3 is TGTGCCAGCAGCTTAGGACTAGCGGGGAGCGAGCAGTACTTC.

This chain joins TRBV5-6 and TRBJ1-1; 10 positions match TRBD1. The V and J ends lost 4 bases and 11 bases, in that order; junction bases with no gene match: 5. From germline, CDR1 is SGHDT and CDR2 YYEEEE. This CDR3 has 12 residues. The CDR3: CASSEGTGVAFF. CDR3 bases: TGTGCCAGCAGCGAGGGGACAGGGGTGGCTTTCTTT. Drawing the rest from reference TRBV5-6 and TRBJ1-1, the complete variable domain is DAGVTQSPTHLIKTRGQQVTLRCSPKSGHDTVSWYQQALGQGPQFIFQYYEEEERQRGNFPDRFSGHQFPNYSSELNVNALLLGDSALYLCASSEGTGVAFFGQGTRLTVV.

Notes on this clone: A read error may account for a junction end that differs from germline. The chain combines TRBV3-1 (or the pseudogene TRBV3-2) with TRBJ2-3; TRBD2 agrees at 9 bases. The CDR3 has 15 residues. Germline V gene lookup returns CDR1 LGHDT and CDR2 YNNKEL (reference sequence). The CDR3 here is CASRQGTSLQNTQYF. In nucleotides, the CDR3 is TGTGCCAGCAGACAAGGGACTAGCCTGCAGAATACGCAGTATTTT.

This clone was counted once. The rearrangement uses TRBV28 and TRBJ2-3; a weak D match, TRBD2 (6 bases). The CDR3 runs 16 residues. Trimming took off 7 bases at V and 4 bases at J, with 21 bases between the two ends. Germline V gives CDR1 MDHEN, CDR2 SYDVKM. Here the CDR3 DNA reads TGTGCCAGCACCGAAAGTCGACTAGTGAAGGCAGATACGCAGTATTTT. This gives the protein CASTESRLVKADTQYF.

The CDR3 DNA sequence: TGTGCCACCAGCAGAGGGAGGGGGCTTTCAAACTATGGCTACACCTTC. Translation: CATSRGRGLSNYGYTF. The J gene is TRBJ1-2, the V gene TRBV15; 7 nucleotides align to TRBD1. Unmatched junction bases numbered 7, after V lost 1 base and J lost 2 bases. Germline assignment: CDR1 LNHNV and CDR2 YYDKDF (reference sequence). This CDR3 contains 16 residues.

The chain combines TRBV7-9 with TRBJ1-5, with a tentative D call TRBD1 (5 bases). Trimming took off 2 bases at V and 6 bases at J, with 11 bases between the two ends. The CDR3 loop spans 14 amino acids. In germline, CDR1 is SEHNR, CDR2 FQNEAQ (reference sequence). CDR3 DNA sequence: TGTGCCAGCAGCTTACGGGGGGAGAGTCAGCCCCAGCATTTT. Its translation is CASSLRGESQPQHF.

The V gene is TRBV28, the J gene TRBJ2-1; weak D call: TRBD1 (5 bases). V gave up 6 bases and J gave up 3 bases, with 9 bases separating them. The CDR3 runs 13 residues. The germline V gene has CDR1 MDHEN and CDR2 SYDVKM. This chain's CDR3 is CASRGRDYNEQFF. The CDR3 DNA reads TGTGCCAGCAGGGGCAGGGACTACAATGAGCAGTTCTTC.

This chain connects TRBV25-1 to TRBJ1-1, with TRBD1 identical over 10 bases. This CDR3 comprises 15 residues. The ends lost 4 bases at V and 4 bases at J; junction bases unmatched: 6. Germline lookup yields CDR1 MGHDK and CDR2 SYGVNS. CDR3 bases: TGTGCCAGCAGTGGGTGGGACAGGGGAGGCACTGAAGCTTTCTTT. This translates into CASSGWDRGGTEAFF. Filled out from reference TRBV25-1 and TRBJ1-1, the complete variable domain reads EADIYQTPRYLVIGTGKKITLECSQTMGHDKMYWYQQDPGMELHLIHYSYGVNSTEKGDLSSESTVSRIRTEHFPLTLESARPSHTSQYLCASSGWDRGGTEAFFGQGTRLTVV.

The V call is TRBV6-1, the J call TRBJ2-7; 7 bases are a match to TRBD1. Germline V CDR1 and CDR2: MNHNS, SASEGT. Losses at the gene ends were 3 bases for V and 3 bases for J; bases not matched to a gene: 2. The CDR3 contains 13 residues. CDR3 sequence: CASSETGNYEQYF. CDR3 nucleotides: TGTGCCAGCAGTGAGACAGGGAACTACGAGCAGTACTTC.